This is a list of T cell receptor beta chains from one sample in a study of blood T cell repertoires in COVID-19. Here immunoSEQ multiplex PCR was the method, and the copy in TCRdb shows in-frame clones only, minus some. The repertoire consists of 35,000 to 45,000 clones, with approximately 86% occurring once and the leading ten covering 10% to 15%. Material for sequencing was peripheral blood. The receptors shown here come from a human donor in a cohort sampled during active COVID-19. Each CDR3 is given with its conserved first and last residue. A D gene is named only where the DNA matches it firmly. The size field is filled for only some rows; it gives once, few, many or a size class.

CDR3 length,V gene,D gene,clone size,J gene,CDR3 DNA,CDR3 protein
17,TRBV15,TRBD1,few,TRBJ2-1,TGTGCCACCAGCAGAGTAATAGAACAGGGGGGACACAATGAGCAGTTCTTC,CATSRVIEQGGHNEQFF
13,TRBV3-1/TRBV3-2,TRBD1,.,TRBJ2-1,TGTGCCAGCAGCCGAGCAGGGGGCAATGAGCAGTTCTTC,CASSRAGGNEQFF
11,TRBV5-1,.,few,TRBJ2-2,TGCGCCAGCAGCTTGGAGCGGGAGCTGTTTTTT,CASSLERELFF
14,TRBV2,.,once,TRBJ2-7,TGTGCCAGCAGTAGGGAGGCAGGGCGATACGAGCAGTACTTC,CASSREAGRYEQYF
11,TRBV20-1,.,once,TRBJ2-5,TGCAGTGCTAGGAGCCAAGAGACCCAGTACTTC,CSARSQETQYF
17,TRBV6-1,TRBD1,.,TRBJ1-6,TGTGCCAGCAGTGAATTAACAGGGGGCGAAGGAAATTCACCCCTCCACTTT,CASSELTGGEGNSPLHF
16,TRBV6-2/TRBV6-3,TRBD2,.,TRBJ2-1,TGTGCCAGCAGTTACCCTAGCGGGGGGGTATCGGATGAGCAGTTCTTC,CASSYPSGGVSDEQFF
14,TRBV21-1,.,once,TRBJ1-3,TGTGCCAGTTCGGAGACAGCGGGGGGAAACACCATATATTTT,CASSETAGGNTIYF
14,TRBV29-1,.,.,TRBJ1-2,TGCAGCGTTGAGGGCAGGGAATCGGACTATGGCTACACCTTC,CSVEGRESDYGYTF
15,TRBV7-3,TRBD1,.,TRBJ1-2,TGTGCCAGCAGCTTACGGGGATCAGGGGGTTATGGCTACACCTTC,CASSLRGSGGYGYTF
12,TRBV6-2/TRBV6-3,.,.,TRBJ1-1,TGTGCCAGCAGCCGCGTCAACACTGAAGCTTTCTTT,CASSRVNTEAFF
13,TRBV10-3,TRBD2,.,TRBJ2-3,TGTGCCGCCAGAAGCGGGGGGACAGATACGCAGTATTTT,CAARSGGTDTQYF
17,TRBV15,TRBD1,.,TRBJ1-2,TGTGCCACCAGCAGAGATAATCAGGGGGCAAGGGCTGCTGGCTACACCTTC,CATSRDNQGARAAGYTF
13,TRBV6-5,TRBD1,.,TRBJ2-7,TGTGCCAGCAGCCCGGGACAGGGGGTCGAGCAGTACTTC,CASSPGQGVEQYF
18,TRBV4-1,TRBD1,.,TRBJ2-7,TGCGCCAGCAGCCAAGTTGCCATGGTTGCGACAGGGGGCTATAGGCAGTACTTC,CASSQVAMVATGGYRQYF
13,TRBV2,TRBD2,.,TRBJ2-5,TGTGCCAGCAGTCCTGGGGGGGAGGGGACCCAGTACTTC,CASSPGGEGTQYF
16,TRBV27,TRBD1,few,TRBJ2-2,TGTGCCAGCAGTTTGGGGGACAGGGGGCGGAGCGGGGAGCTGTTTTTT,CASSLGDRGRSGELFF
13,TRBV12-3/TRBV12-4,.,.,TRBJ1-6,TGTGCCAGCAGCCAGGGTTTTGATTCACCCCTCCACTTT,CASSQGFDSPLHF
15,TRBV5-6,.,.,TRBJ2-7,TGTGCCAGCAGCTTCGGCGCCAGGGCCGCCTACGAGCAGTACTTC,CASSFGARAAYEQYF
14,TRBV6-2/TRBV6-3,TRBD2,.,TRBJ2-1,TGTGCCAGCAGCCCCAGGACTAGCCGCAATGAGCAGTTCTTC,CASSPRTSRNEQFF
17,TRBV19,.,.,TRBJ1-5,TGTGCCAGTTCGGCCCGGCGGGTCGCTCGCGTCAATCAGCCCCAGCATTTT,CASSARRVARVNQPQHF
13,TRBV27,TRBD1,.,TRBJ1-2,TGTGCCAGCAGTGCCCAGGGGGCGAGAGGCTACACCTTC,CASSAQGARGYTF
13,TRBV10-3,.,few,TRBJ2-7,TGTGCCTTCGGTACCGGGAGCTCCTACGAGCAGTACTTC,CAFGTGSSYEQYF
15,TRBV6-5,TRBD1,.,TRBJ1-4,TGTGCCAGCAGTTACAGCCCAGGGGGGACCGAAAAACTGTTTTTT,CASSYSPGGTEKLFF
16,TRBV12-2,.,.,TRBJ1-5,TGTGCAAGGCGCCCGGAAAGGGAGGGGGGGGGACAGCCCCAGCATTTT,CARRPEREGGGQPQHF
14,TRBV18,TRBD1,.,TRBJ1-1,TGTGCCAGCTCTCCCGGGACAGGGTATACTGAAGCTTTCTTT,CASSPGTGYTEAFF
16,TRBV27,.,.,TRBJ1-2,TGTGCCAGCAGTTTATCGATAATTGGGGGCGCATCTGGCTACACCTTC,CASSLSIIGGASGYTF
15,TRBV10-3,.,.,TRBJ2-2,TGTGCCATCAGCGCAACAGGGCTCAACACCGGGGAGCTGTTTTTT,CAISATGLNTGELFF
14,TRBV6-5,TRBD1,.,TRBJ1-1,TGTGCCAGCAGTTACAGGGGGCGGGACACTGAAGCTTTCTTT,CASSYRGRDTEAFF
17,TRBV5-1,.,.,TRBJ2-4,TGCGCCAGCAGCTTGTCTCGGGAGTACGGAGCCAAAAACATTCAGTACTTC,CASSLSREYGAKNIQYF
12,TRBV2,TRBD1,.,TRBJ2-5,TGTGCCTTGGGGGACAGCCAAGAGACCCAGTACTTC,CALGDSQETQYF
15,TRBV6-1,.,.,TRBJ1-3,TGTGCCAGCAGTGAACAGCGACGGGCTGGAAACACCATATATTTT,CASSEQRRAGNTIYF
18,TRBV25-1,TRBD2,.,TRBJ2-7,TGTGCCAGCAGTGGAGCGGGACTAGCGGGGGGTAAATACTACGAGCAGTACTTC,CASSGAGLAGGKYYEQYF
15,TRBV28,.,.,TRBJ1-1,TGTGCCAGCAGTACAGCCTCCCTAGGGGACACTGAAGCTTTCTTT,CASSTASLGDTEAFF
13,TRBV7-8,.,.,TRBJ2-1,TGTGCCAGCAGCCGCACACCCTCCGATGAGCAGTTCTTC,CASSRTPSDEQFF
17,TRBV5-8,TRBD1,.,TRBJ1-6,TGTGCCAGCAGCCAGGGACAGGGTACGACCTATAATTCACCCCTCCACTTT,CASSQGQGTTYNSPLHF
15,TRBV6-5,TRBD1,.,TRBJ2-5,TGTGCCAGCAGAAAACGGGGACAGGGTTGGGAGACCCAGTACTTC,CASRKRGQGWETQYF
16,TRBV9,TRBD2,.,TRBJ2-3,TGTGCCAGCAGACCAGATCGACTAGCGGGGGGGGATACGCAGTATTTT,CASRPDRLAGGDTQYF
17,TRBV14,TRBD2,.,TRBJ2-3,TGTGCCAGCAGCCAAGATCGCAGCGGGGGTCGCACAGATACGCAGTATTTT,CASSQDRSGGRTDTQYF
18,TRBV21-1,.,.,TRBJ1-5,TGTGCCAGCAGCAAAAAGCTTTGGTTGCAGGGCGGCAATCAGCCCCAGCATTTT,CASSKKLWLQGGNQPQHF
14,TRBV7-2,.,.,TRBJ2-7,TGTGCCAGCAGCTTATCACCTTCGAGCTACGAGCAGTACTTC,CASSLSPSSYEQYF
16,TRBV19,TRBD1,.,TRBJ1-4,TGTGCCAGTACTCCTACCCGGGACAGACCTAATGAAAAACTGTTTTTT,CASTPTRDRPNEKLFF
14,TRBV23-1,.,.,TRBJ2-7,TGCGCCAGCAGTCGATTGACAGGCCCCAACGAGCAGTACTTC,CASSRLTGPNEQYF
15,TRBV6-5,TRBD2,.,TRBJ2-1,TGTGCCAGCAGTTTCCGACTAGCGGGGGGAAATGAGCAGTTCTTC,CASSFRLAGGNEQFF
19,TRBV4-1,TRBD2,.,TRBJ2-5,TGCGCCAGCAGCCAAGCCTGGGCTGGTAGCGGGGGGGCGGAGGAGACCCAGTACTTC,CASSQAWAGSGGAEETQYF
15,TRBV9,.,.,TRBJ2-1,TGTGCCAGCAGCCCACGGGATCAGGGGTACAATGAGCAGTTCTTC,CASSPRDQGYNEQFF
16,TRBV4-1,TRBD2,.,TRBJ2-2,TGCGCCAGCAGCCAAGACATGCGGGGGGGCACCGGGGAGCTGTTTTTT,CASSQDMRGGTGELFF
12,TRBV5-1,.,.,TRBJ2-3,TGCGCCAGCAGCCCCCTCCCGGATACGCAGTATTTT,CASSPLPDTQYF
16,TRBV5-1,TRBD1,.,TRBJ1-4,TGCGCCAGCAGCCCCGGCTCGGACAGGTCCCTTGAAAAACTGTTTTTT,CASSPGSDRSLEKLFF
15,TRBV6-2/TRBV6-3,TRBD2,.,TRBJ2-7,TGTGCCAGCAGTCCCCACCGCCGGACTAGCGCCGAGCAGTACTTC,CASSPHRRTSAEQYF
15,TRBV5-1,TRBD1,.,TRBJ2-2,TGCGCCAGCAGATTGGACAGGGGAAGCTCCGGGGAGCTGTTTTTT,CASRLDRGSSGELFF
15,TRBV5-6,TRBD1,.,TRBJ2-7,TGTGCCAGCAGGGCTCCAGCGGGACAGGGGGCCGAGCAGTACTTC,CASRAPAGQGAEQYF
14,TRBV5-5,.,.,TRBJ2-1,TGTGCCAGCAGCTTGGCCCCAAGGAGCAATGAGCAGTTCTTC,CASSLAPRSNEQFF
14,TRBV7-2,.,.,TRBJ1-2,TGTGCCAGCAGCTTAGCGGAAGGTCGCGGTGGCTACACCTTC,CASSLAEGRGGYTF
16,TRBV3-1/TRBV3-2,.,.,TRBJ1-2,TGTGCCAGCAGCCAAGTGGGTCTGGCCGGAGAAGAAGGCTACACCTTC,CASSQVGLAGEEGYTF
12,TRBV6-5,TRBD2,.,TRBJ2-1,TGTGCCAGCAGTTCTAGCGGAGGAGAGCAGTTCTTC,CASSSSGGEQFF
15,TRBV5-1,TRBD2,.,TRBJ2-2,TGCGCCAGCAGCCCCGGGACTAGCGGGTCCGGGGAGCTGTTTTTT,CASSPGTSGSGELFF
16,TRBV28,.,.,TRBJ1-4,TGTGCCAGCAGTTTAGGGGGGGGGACAACTAATGAAAAACTGTTTTTT,CASSLGGGTTNEKLFF
13,TRBV10-3,TRBD2,once,TRBJ2-1,TGTGCCGTCGGGACTAGCGGGGAAAATGAGCAGTTCTTC,CAVGTSGENEQFF